Below are 13 T cell receptor beta chains sequenced from a single sample in a study of blood T cell repertoires in COVID-19. The protocol was immunoSEQ multiplex PCR, while the TCRdb copy is restricted to in-frame clones and leaves out a portion. Of about 240,000 clones in the sample, roughly 80% were seen once. The specimen sequenced was peripheral blood. These receptor sequences come from a woman aged 18-35 years with acute or convalescent COVID-19.

V is TRBV7-9 and J is TRBJ1-2; possibly TRBD1 for D (5 bases). The V end lost 1 base, the J end lost 5 bases, and 11 bases lay between the germline ends. The CDR3 contains 14 residues. From germline, CDR1 is SEHNR and CDR2 FQNEAQ (reference sequence). The CDR3 sequence is CASSLGRDLYGYTF. Written as DNA, the CDR3 is TGTGCCAGCAGCTTAGGGAGGGACCTTTATGGCTACACCTTC.

V usage is TRBV7-3 and J usage is TRBJ1-1; tentative D call: TRBD1 (5 bases). Germline V gene lookup returns CDR1 SGHTA and CDR2 FQGTGA. Trimming removed 5 bases at V and 1 base at J, with 8 bases between. This CDR3 is 13 amino acids long. CDR3 DNA: TGTGCCAGCAGCGCGGGGCAGAACACTGAAGCTTTCTTT. It yields the protein CASSAGQNTEAFF.

The gene calls are TRBV7-3 and TRBJ2-5, with D tentatively TRBD1 (5 bases). Germline values: CDR1 SGHTA, CDR2 FQGTGA. The CDR3 contains 15 residues. Trimming left V 6 bases short and J 1 base short, with 15 bases between. The CDR3: CASSPNQGPQETQYF. The CDR3 DNA follows: TGTGCCAGCAGTCCCAACCAGGGTCCCCAAGAGACCCAGTACTTC.

This chain uses TRBV11-3 with TRBJ2-1, with D possibly TRBD1 on 5 matching bases. The CDR3 runs 12 residues. Germline values: CDR1 SGHNT, CDR2 YENEEA. Trimming pared 5 bases from V and 5 bases from J, leaving 7 bases between. The CDR3 is CASSRGNNEQFF. DNA of the CDR3: TGTGCCAGCAGCAGGGGTAACAATGAGCAGTTCTTC.

Here the CDR3 reads CASSWGTSGRSGELFF. As DNA, the CDR3 is TGTGCCAGCAGCTGGGGGACTAGCGGGAGATCCGGGGAGCTGTTTTTT. V gene TRBV5-4 combines with J gene TRBJ2-2, with 14 positions matching TRBD2. The CDR3 runs 16 residues. The germline V gene encodes CDR1 SGHNT and CDR2 YYREEE (reference sequence). V trimming: 3 bases; J trimming: 6 bases; junction bases outside the gene matches: 4.

The rearrangement joins TRBV7-9 to TRBJ1-1; D call uncertain. The length of the CDR3 is 13 residues. With 5 bases removed from V and 1 base from J, the gap between germline ends came to 8 bases. Germline lookup yields CDR1 SEHNR and CDR2 FQNEAQ (reference sequence). CDR3 amino acids: CASSLSKNTEAFF. CDR3 sequence (DNA): TGTGCCAGCAGCCTAAGCAAGAACACTGAAGCTTTCTTT.

The genes are TRBV7-2 and TRBJ1-6, with TRBD1 matching over 8 bases. The CDR3 spans 16 residues. With V trimmed by 6 bases and J by 7 bases, 11 bases remained unmatched. The germline gives CDR1 SGHTA, CDR2 FQGNSA. The CDR3 sequence is CASSPQGAYPNSPLHF. The CDR3 nucleotides read TGTGCCAGCAGTCCGCAGGGGGCATACCCAAATTCACCCCTCCACTTT.

V and J are TRBV7-6 and TRBJ2-1; 9 bases line up with TRBD2. Germline V gives CDR1 SGHVS, CDR2 FNYEAQ. This CDR3 has 16 residues. With V trimmed by 1 base and J by 6 bases, 7 bases remained unmatched. The CDR3 DNA sequence: TGTGCCAGCAGCTTAGTGGCTAGCGGGAAACGCAATGAGCAGTTCTTC. Encoded protein: CASSLVASGKRNEQFF. Full variable domain (outside the CDR3, taken from reference TRBV7-6 and TRBJ2-1): GAGVSQSPRYKVTKRGQDVALRCDPISGHVSLYWYRQALGQGPEFLTYFNYEAQQDKSGLPNDRFSAERPEGSISTLTIQRTEQRDSAMYRCASSLVASGKRNEQFFGPGTRLTVL.

The chain uses TRBV6-2 or TRBV6-3 and TRBJ2-4; D gene ambiguous. Deletions cut 1 base from V and 0 bases from J, with 7 bases between. Germline values: CDR1 MNHEY, CDR2 SVGEGT. The CDR3 covers 15 residues. The CDR3 region has the DNA TGTGCCAGCAGTTACTTAAAATTAGCCAAAAACATTCAGTACTTC. Translating gives CASSYLKLAKNIQYF.

This clone came up once. This sequence joins TRBV4-2 and TRBJ2-1; 8 bases are a match to TRBD1. Germline CDR1 and CDR2: LGHNA and YNFKEQ. The CDR3 totals 17 residues. V lost 0 bases to trimming and J lost 4 bases; unmatched junction nucleotides: 8. The CDR3, as DNA: TGTGCCAGCAGCCAAGATCCAGGGGGCGTAGGTTACAATGAGCAGTTCTTC. Translation: CASSQDPGGVGYNEQFF.

Only a few counts were recorded for this clone. The rearrangement links TRBV5-5 to TRBJ1-4; D is ambiguous. Germline CDR1 and CDR2: SGHKS and YYEKEE (reference sequence). Between the trimmed V and J ends, which lost 4 bases and 3 bases, there was a span of 7 bases. CDR3 length: 13 amino acids. The CDR3 DNA is TGTGCCAGCAGCCCCACACCTAATGAAAAACTGTTTTTT. This sequence encodes CASSPTPNEKLFF.

This clone was counted a few times. The same CDR3 is also encoded by other DNA sequences in this sample. The chain uses TRBV5-1 and TRBJ2-1; D perhaps matches TRBD2 (5 bases). The CDR3 has 13 residues. Germline values: CDR1 SGHRS, CDR2 YFSETQ. Trimming removed 0 bases at V and 4 bases at J, with 5 bases between. DNA for the CDR3: TGCGCCAGCAGCTTGGGCGGGTACAATGAGCAGTTCTTC. It encodes CASSLGGYNEQFF.

Note on this clone: Other DNA sequences from this sample encode an identical CDR3 as well. This chain links TRBV6-5 with TRBJ2-7; the match to TRBD1 covers 8 bases. The CDR3 sequence is 14 residues long. Trimming cost V 5 bases and J 0 bases; bases outside gene matches: 3. Looked up from germline, CDR1 is MNHEY and CDR2 is SVGAGI. CDR3 in DNA: TGTGCCAGCAGTCGGACAGGGAACTCCTACGAGCAGTACTTC. Protein product: CASSRTGNSYEQYF.